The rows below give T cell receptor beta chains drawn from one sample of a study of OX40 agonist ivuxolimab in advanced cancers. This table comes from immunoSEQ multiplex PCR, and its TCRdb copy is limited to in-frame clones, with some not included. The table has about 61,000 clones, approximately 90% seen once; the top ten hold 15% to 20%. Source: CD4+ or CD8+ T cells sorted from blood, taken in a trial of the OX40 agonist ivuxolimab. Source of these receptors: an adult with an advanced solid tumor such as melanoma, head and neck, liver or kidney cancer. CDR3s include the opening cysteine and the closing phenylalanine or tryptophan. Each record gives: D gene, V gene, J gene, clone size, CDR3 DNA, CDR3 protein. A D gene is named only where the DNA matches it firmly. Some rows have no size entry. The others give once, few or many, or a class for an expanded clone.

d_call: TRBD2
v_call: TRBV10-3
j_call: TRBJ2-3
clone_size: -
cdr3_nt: TGTGCCATCAGTGTACCTAGCGGAAGCACAGATACGCAGTATTTT
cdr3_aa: CAISVPSGSTDTQYF

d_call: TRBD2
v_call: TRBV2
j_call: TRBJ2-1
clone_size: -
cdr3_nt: TGTGCCAGCAGTGAAGAGTTCCTAGCGGGGGGGCCGGGTAATGAGCAGTTCTTC
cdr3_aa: CASSEEFLAGGPGNEQFF

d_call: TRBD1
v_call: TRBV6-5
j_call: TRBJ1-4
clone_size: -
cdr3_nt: TGTGCCAGCAGAACCGAGACAGGGACTAATGAAAAACTGTTTTTT
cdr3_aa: CASRTETGTNEKLFF

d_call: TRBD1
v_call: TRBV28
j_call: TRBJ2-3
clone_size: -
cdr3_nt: TGTGCCAGCAGTTTGGGACAGGTTAGCACAGATACGCAGTATTTT
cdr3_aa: CASSLGQVSTDTQYF

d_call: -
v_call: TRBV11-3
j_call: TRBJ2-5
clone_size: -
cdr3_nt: TGTGCCAGCAGCTTGGGAATGAGTTCAGGGACCCAGTACTTC
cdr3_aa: CASSLGMSSGTQYF

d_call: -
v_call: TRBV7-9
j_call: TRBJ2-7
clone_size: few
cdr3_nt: TGTGCCAGCAGCCCCGGGAACGAGCAGTACTTC
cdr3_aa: CASSPGNEQYF

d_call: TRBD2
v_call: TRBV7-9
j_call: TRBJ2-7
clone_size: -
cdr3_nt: TGTGCCAGCAGCTCACCCGGGGGGACCTACGAGCAGTACTTC
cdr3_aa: CASSSPGGTYEQYF

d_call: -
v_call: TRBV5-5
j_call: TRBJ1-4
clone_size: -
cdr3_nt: TGTGCCAGCAGGGCCGGGCCCACAACTAATGAAAAACTGTTTTTT
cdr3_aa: CASRAGPTTNEKLFF

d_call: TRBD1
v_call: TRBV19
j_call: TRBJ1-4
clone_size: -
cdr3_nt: TGTGCCAGTCATCCGGGGGACAGGGCTAATGAAAAACTGTTTTTT
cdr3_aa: CASHPGDRANEKLFF

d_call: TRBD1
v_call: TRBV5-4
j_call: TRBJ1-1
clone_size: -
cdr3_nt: TGTGCCAGCAGCTACCCTGGACAGGGAACTGAAGCTTTCTTT
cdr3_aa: CASSYPGQGTEAFF

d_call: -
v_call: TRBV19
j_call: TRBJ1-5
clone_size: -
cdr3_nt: TGTGCCAGTAGTTCCGCCCGTCACATGGGAGGCAATCAGCCCCAGCATTTT
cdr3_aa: CASSSARHMGGNQPQHF

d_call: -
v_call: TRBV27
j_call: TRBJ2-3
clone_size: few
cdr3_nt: TGTGCCAGCAGTCCCGGACAGTTTAGCACAGATACGCAGTATTTT
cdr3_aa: CASSPGQFSTDTQYF

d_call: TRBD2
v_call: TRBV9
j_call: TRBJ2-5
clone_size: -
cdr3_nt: TGTGCCAGCAGCGTAGGGTCTTTGAGCGGGGGAATTCAAGAGACCCAGTACTTC
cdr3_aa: CASSVGSLSGGIQETQYF

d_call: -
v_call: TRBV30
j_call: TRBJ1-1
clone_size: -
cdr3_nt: TGTGCCTGGAGTGGCAGGCTTGGTGAAGCTTTCTTT
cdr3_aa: CAWSGRLGEAFF

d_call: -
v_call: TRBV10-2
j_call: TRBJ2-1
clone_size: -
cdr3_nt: TGCGCCAGCAGTGAGTACGGGGGGCTAAATGAGCAGTTCTTC
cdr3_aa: CASSEYGGLNEQFF

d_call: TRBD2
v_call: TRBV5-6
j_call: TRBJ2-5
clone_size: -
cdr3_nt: TGTGCCAGCAGGCTAGCGGGGGTGGAGGAGACCCAGTACTTC
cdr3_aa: CASRLAGVEETQYF

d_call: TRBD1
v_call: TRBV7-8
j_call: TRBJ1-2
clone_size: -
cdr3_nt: TGTGCCAGCAGCTTAGAAAGGGGGCTAGATGGCTACACCTTC
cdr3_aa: CASSLERGLDGYTF

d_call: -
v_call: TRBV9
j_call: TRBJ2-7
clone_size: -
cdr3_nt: TGTGCCAGCAGCGTTCTAGAAATCCCTCAAGAGCAGTACTTC
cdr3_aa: CASSVLEIPQEQYF

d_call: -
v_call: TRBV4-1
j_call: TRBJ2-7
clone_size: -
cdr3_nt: TGCGCCAGCAGCCAAGTAGAGGTTTCCTACGAGCAGTACTTC
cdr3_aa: CASSQVEVSYEQYF

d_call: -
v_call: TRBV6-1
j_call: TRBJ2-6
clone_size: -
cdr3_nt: TGTGCCAGCAGTGAATTCCTACAGAATTACTCTGGGGCCAACGTCCTGACTTTC
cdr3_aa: CASSEFLQNYSGANVLTF

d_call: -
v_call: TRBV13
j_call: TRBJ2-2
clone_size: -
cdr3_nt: TGTGCCAGCAGCCCTCAGGACGGGGAGCTGTTTTTT
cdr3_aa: CASSPQDGELFF

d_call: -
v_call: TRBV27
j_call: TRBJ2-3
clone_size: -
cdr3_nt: TGTGCCAGCAGTATGGGGGATACGCAGTATTTT
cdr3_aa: CASSMGDTQYF

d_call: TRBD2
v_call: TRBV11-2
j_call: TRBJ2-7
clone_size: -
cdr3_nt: TGTGCCAGCAGCTTGAGTAGCGGGACCTACGAGCAGTACTTC
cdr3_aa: CASSLSSGTYEQYF

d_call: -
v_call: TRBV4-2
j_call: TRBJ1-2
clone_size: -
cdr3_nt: TGTGCCAGCAGCCAAGGATTGACAGGTGCTAACTATGGCTACACCTTC
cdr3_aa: CASSQGLTGANYGYTF

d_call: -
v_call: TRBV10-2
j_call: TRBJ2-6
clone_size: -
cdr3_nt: TGCGCCAGCAGTGTTGGAAGCTCTGGGGCCAACGTCCTGACTTTC
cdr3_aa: CASSVGSSGANVLTF

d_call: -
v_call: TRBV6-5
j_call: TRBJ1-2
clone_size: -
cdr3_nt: TGTGCCAGCAGTTACGGGGGCTTAGAGGGCTACACCTTC
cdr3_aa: CASSYGGLEGYTF

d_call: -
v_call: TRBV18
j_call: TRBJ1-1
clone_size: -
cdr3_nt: TGTGCCAGCTCACCAACGGTGAACACTGAAGCTTTCTTT
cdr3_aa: CASSPTVNTEAFF

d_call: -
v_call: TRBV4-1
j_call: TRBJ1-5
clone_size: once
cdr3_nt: TGCGCCAGCAGCCAAGAGATAGGGGCCGGCAATCAGCCCCAGCATTTT
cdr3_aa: CASSQEIGAGNQPQHF

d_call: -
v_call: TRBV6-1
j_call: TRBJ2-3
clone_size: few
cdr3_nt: TGTGCCAGCAGGGCGGGGGCCCACACAGATACGCAGTATTTT
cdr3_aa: CASRAGAHTDTQYF

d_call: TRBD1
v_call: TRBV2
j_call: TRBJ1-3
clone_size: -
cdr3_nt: TGTGCCAGCAGCGGACAGGGTTTCTCTGGAAACACCATATATTTT
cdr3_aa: CASSGQGFSGNTIYF

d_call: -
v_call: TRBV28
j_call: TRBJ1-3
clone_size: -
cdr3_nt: TGTGCCAGCAGTTTGGGTCACGGGGGAAACACCATATATTTT
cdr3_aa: CASSLGHGGNTIYF

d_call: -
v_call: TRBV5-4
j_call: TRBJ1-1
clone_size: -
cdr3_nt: TGTGCCAGCAGCGACGTAGTGAACACTGAAGCTTTCTTT
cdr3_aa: CASSDVVNTEAFF

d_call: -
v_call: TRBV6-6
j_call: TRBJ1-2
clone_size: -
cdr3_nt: TGTGCCAGCAGTTACTCCATCAGCTATGGCTACACCTTC
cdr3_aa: CASSYSISYGYTF

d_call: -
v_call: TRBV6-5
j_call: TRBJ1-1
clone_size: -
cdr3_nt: TGTGCCAGCAGCCGAGGACACCTCACTGAAGCTTTCTTT
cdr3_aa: CASSRGHLTEAFF

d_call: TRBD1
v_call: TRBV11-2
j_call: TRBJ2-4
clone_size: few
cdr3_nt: TGTGCCAGCAGCTTAGTCCCGGGACAGAAAAACATTCAGTACTTC
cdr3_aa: CASSLVPGQKNIQYF

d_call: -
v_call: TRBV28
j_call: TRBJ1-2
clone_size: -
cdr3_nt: TGTGCCAGCACCACCAGTAAAGGGCCCCATGGCTACACCTTC
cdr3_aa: CASTTSKGPHGYTF

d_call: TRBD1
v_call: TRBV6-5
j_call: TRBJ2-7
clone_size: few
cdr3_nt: TGTGCCAGCAGTTACTCAGGACAGGGTTACGAGCAGTACTTC
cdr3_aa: CASSYSGQGYEQYF

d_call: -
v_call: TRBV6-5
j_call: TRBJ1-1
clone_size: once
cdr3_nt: TGTGCCAGCAGTTACTCGCCAAGGGCTGAAGCTTTCTTT
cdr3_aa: CASSYSPRAEAFF

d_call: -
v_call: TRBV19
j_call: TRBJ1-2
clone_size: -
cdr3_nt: TGTGCCAGTAGTATCAGTACTAACTATGGCTACACCTTC
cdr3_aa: CASSISTNYGYTF

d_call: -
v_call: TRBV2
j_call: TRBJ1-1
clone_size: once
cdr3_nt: TGTGCCAGCAGTTCCAACAGGGAAGTAGTTGGGAACACTGAAGCTTTCTTT
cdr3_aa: CASSSNREVVGNTEAFF

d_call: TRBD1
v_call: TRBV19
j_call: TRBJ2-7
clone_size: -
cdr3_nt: TGTGCCAGTAGTCCAACGACAGGGGCCTACGAGCAGTACTTC
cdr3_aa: CASSPTTGAYEQYF

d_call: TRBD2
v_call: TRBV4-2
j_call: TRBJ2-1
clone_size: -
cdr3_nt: TGTGCCAGCAGCCAAGTAGCGGGGGGGAACTACAATGAGCAGTTCTTC
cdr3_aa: CASSQVAGGNYNEQFF

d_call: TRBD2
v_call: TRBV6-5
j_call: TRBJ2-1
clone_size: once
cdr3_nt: TGTGCCAGCAGTTACGGCGGGAGCTCCTACAATGAGCAGTTCTTC
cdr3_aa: CASSYGGSSYNEQFF

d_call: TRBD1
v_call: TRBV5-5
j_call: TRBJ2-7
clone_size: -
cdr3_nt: TGTGCCAGCAGCTCGCCGGGACAGGGGTCCCTTGCCGCCTACGAGCAGTACTTC
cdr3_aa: CASSSPGQGSLAAYEQYF

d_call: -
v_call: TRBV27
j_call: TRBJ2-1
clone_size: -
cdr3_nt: TGTGCCAGCAGTTTGAGTTTCTACAATGAGCAGTTCTTC
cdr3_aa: CASSLSFYNEQFF

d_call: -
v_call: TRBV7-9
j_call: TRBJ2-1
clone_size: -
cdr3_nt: TGTGCCAGCAGCGCGGACAGCAGTTCCTACAATGAGCAGTTCTTC
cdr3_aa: CASSADSSSYNEQFF

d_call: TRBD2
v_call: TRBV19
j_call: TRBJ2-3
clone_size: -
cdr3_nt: TGTGCCAGTTCGGCTAGCGGGGTCACAGATACGCAGTATTTT
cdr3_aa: CASSASGVTDTQYF

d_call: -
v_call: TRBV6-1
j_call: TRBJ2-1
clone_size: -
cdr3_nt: TGTGCCAGCAGTGGCACCTGGAATGAGCAGTTCTTC
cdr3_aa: CASSGTWNEQFF